These 11 T cell receptor beta chains came from one sample sequenced in a study of blood T cell repertoires in COVID-19. Here immunoSEQ multiplex PCR was the method, and the copy in TCRdb shows in-frame clones only, minus some. The top ten clones hold 6.9% of a sample with some 300,000 clones, about 91% of them seen once. Sequencing input: peripheral blood. The receptors originated from a woman aged 25-40 years who had recovered from COVID-19.

This chain uses TRBV6-5 with TRBJ1-2; D remains ambiguous. Trimming stripped 5 bases from V and 8 bases from J, with 18 bases between. This CDR3 has 14 residues. Germline CDR1 MNHEY, CDR2 SVGAGI. CDR3 residues: CASSRCGGICGYTF. CDR3 in DNA: TGTGCCAGCAGTAGATGTGGCGGCATCTGCGGCTACACCTTC.

This chain connects TRBV30 to TRBJ2-7; D is perhaps TRBD1 (6 bases). This CDR3 is 13 amino acids long. The V end lost 3 bases, the J end lost 4 bases, and 13 bases lay between the germline ends. Looked up from germline, CDR1 is GTSNPN and CDR2 is SVGIG (reference sequence). CDR3 in amino acids: CAWSRTVTYEQYF. In DNA form, the CDR3 reads TGTGCCTGGAGCCGGACAGTTACGTACGAGCAGTACTTC.

The chain carries TRBV4-2 and TRBJ1-4; no reliable D call. This CDR3 is 16 amino acids long. Trimming removed 2 bases from V and 0 bases from J, with 10 bases in between. Germline V gene data show CDR1 as LGHNA and CDR2 as YNFKEQ. The CDR3 protein is CASSQTQVSTNEKLFF. CDR3 sequence (DNA): TGTGCCAGCAGCCAAACGCAGGTTTCAACTAATGAAAAACTGTTTTTT.

The chain recombines TRBV11-2 with TRBJ1-4; maybe TRBD1 (5 bases). Germline V gives CDR1 SGHAT, CDR2 FQNNGV. The CDR3 has 15 residues. Trimming left V 4 bases short and J 8 bases short, with 17 bases between. The CDR3 spells CASSSTRRVGEKLFF. The DNA for the CDR3 is TGTGCCAGCAGCTCTACCCGCAGGGTTGGGGAAAAACTGTTTTTT.

V and J are TRBV7-8 and TRBJ1-5; tentatively, D is TRBD1 (5 bases). The CDR3 runs 14 residues. Trimming pared 2 bases from V and 7 bases from J, leaving 12 bases between. Germline assignment: CDR1 SGHVS and CDR2 FQNEAQ. The CDR3 DNA reads as TGTGCCAGCAGCTTAACGGCAGGGAACCAGCCCCAGCATTTT. Encoded protein: CASSLTAGNQPQHF.

In this sample, this clone turned up once. The chain uses TRBV4-1 and TRBJ2-5, with 8 bases identical to TRBD2. J lost 7 bases, V lost 0 bases, and 16 bases had no gene match. The CDR3 totals 18 residues. Germline assignment: CDR1 MGHRA and CDR2 YSYEKL. The CDR3 is CASSQEDWVRGARGTQYF. The CDR3 bases are TGCGCCAGCAGCCAAGAAGATTGGGTGCGGGGGGCCAGGGGGACCCAGTACTTC.

The chain joins TRBV12-3 or TRBV12-4 to TRBJ1-1; D not resolved. V lost 8 bases and J lost 8, with 15 bases in between. The CDR3 sequence is 12 residues long. The CDR3 nucleotides are TGTGCCAGCTCGTTCCGCGCCTACGAAGCTTTCTTT. Protein: CASSFRAYEAFF.

The chain joins TRBV19 to TRBJ2-4; 7 nucleotides align to TRBD2. The CDR3 contains 14 residues. Germline CDR1 and CDR2: LNHDA and SQIVND (reference sequence). The V and J ends lost 2 bases and 8 bases, in that order; junction bases with no gene match: 6. CDR3 loop: CASSIREGLHIQYF. The CDR3 nucleotides are TGTGCCAGTAGTATAAGGGAGGGTTTGCACATTCAGTACTTC.

J is TRBJ1-4 and V is TRBV10-3, with 10 bases matching TRBD1. Germline CDR1 is ENHRY and CDR2 is SYGVKD. Unmatched junction bases numbered 12, after V lost 0 bases and J lost 8 bases. This CDR3 comprises 18 residues. For the CDR3, the DNA is TGTGCCATCAGTGAGTCGAGTTTCGGGACAGGGGCACGGGAAAAACTGTTTTTT. Translation gives CAISESSFGTGAREKLFF.

This clone was counted once. This chain uses TRBV15 with TRBJ2-2; 10 nucleotides match TRBD1. The CDR3 sequence is 15 residues long. The J segment lost 3 bases and the V segment lost 9 bases, leaving 7 bases of the junction unmatched. CDR1 and CDR2 from the germline V gene are LNHNV and YYDKDF (reference sequence). In DNA, the CDR3 is TGTGCCACGAGCCGACAGGGGGCGGACACCGGGGAGCTGTTTTTT. Translated: CATSRQGADTGELFF.

The genes are TRBV6-5 and TRBJ1-2; a weak D match, TRBD1 (5 bases). Germline CDR1 MNHEY, CDR2 SVGAGI. This CDR3 spans 12 amino acids. V was trimmed by 5 bases and J by 5 bases, leaving 9 bases between them. This CDR3 is CASSQGRYGYTF. The CDR3 DNA follows: TGTGCCAGCAGTCAGGGTCGTTATGGCTACACCTTC.